This entry concerns a single T cell receptor beta chain. Its specificity is unknown. Sequenced by immunoSEQ multiplex PCR; TCRdb stores in-frame clones only, minus some. The sample includes under 70,000 clones, under 95% seen only once; the top ten take less than 0.7%. V was pared by 3 bases and J by 9 bases, with 5 bases of the junction left unmatched. The CDR3 runs 15 residues. The germline gives CDR1 SGHRS, CDR2 YFSETQ. The data stem from a study of OX40 agonist ivuxolimab in advanced cancers. Overall study context: Ivuxolimab doses were 0.01, 0.1, 0.3, 1.5, 3 or 10 mg/kg every 2 weeks. Males comprised approximately 84% of the group, whose mean age was approximately 60 years (range roughly 20 to 90).

Study outcomes and limitations: The antigen specificity of the peripheral T cells (those that were expanded) was not determined.

Sample: CD4+ or CD8+ T cells sorted from blood, taken in a trial of the OX40 agonist ivuxolimab. The sequence derives from an adult with an advanced solid tumor such as melanoma, head and neck, liver or kidney cancer. The chain is built from TRBV5-1 and TRBJ2-1, with TRBD2 identical over 14 bases. The DNA for the CDR3 is TGCGCCAGCAGCTCCCGACTAGCGGGGGGGCTTGAGCAGTTCTTC. Translated, it gives CASSSRLAGGLEQFF.